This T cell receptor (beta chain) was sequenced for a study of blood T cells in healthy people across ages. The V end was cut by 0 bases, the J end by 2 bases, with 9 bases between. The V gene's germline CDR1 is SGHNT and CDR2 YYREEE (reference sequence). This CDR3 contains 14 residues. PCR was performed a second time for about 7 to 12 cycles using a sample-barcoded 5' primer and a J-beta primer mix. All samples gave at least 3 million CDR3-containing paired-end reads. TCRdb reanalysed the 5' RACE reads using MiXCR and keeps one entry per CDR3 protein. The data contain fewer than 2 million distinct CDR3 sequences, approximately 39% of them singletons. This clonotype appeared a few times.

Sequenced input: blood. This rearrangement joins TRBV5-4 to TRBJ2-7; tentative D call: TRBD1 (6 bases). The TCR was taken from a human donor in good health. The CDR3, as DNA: TGTGCCAGCAGCTTGGTGGACAGTACCTACGAGCAGTACTTC. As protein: CASSLVDSTYEQYF. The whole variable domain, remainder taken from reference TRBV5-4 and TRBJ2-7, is ETGVTQSPTHLIKTRGQQVTLRCSSQSGHNTVSWYQQALGQGPQFIFQYYREEENGRGNFPPRFSGLQFPNYSSELNVNALELDDSALYLCASSLVDSTYEQYFGPGTRLTVT.